This entry is about one TCR beta chain. Its matching antigen is unknown. V lost 3 bases, J lost 8 bases, and 16 bases stayed unmatched. Germline CDR1 SGHRS, CDR2 YFSETQ. This CDR3 region has 16 residues. These data belong to a study of graft-versus-host responses after intestinal transplantation. Profiled with immunoSEQ multiplex PCR; TCRdb holds only in-frame clones, not every one. The table lists more than 85,000 clones, roughly 91% of them singletons. The source material was unstimulated CD8+ T cells sorted from spleen or lymph node cells, sampled before intestinal transplant. The V call is TRBV5-1, the J call TRBJ1-1; 7 bases are shared with TRBD1. The receptor was derived from a human donor who received an intestinal transplant. CDR3 nucleotides: TGCGCCAGCAGCTCGGAAAGCGAGGGGGCAAAACGGGAAGCTTTCTTT. This gives the protein CASSSESEGAKREAFF.